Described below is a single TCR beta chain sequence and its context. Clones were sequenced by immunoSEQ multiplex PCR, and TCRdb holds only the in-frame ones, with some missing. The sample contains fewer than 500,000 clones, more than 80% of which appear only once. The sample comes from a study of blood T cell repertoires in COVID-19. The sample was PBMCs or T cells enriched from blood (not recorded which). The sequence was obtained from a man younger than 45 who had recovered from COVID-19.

CDR3 nucleotide sequence: TGTGCCAGCAGTCCCTTCCCGGGGACAGGCCAGCCCCAGCATTTT. This encodes CASSPFPGTGQPQHF. V usage is TRBV27 and J usage is TRBJ1-5; 8 positions agree with TRBD1. Trimming took 5 bases from V and 7 from J; bases not matched to a gene: 10. Germline CDR1 reads MNHEY; CDR2 reads SMNVEV (reference sequence). CDR3 length equals 15 residues.